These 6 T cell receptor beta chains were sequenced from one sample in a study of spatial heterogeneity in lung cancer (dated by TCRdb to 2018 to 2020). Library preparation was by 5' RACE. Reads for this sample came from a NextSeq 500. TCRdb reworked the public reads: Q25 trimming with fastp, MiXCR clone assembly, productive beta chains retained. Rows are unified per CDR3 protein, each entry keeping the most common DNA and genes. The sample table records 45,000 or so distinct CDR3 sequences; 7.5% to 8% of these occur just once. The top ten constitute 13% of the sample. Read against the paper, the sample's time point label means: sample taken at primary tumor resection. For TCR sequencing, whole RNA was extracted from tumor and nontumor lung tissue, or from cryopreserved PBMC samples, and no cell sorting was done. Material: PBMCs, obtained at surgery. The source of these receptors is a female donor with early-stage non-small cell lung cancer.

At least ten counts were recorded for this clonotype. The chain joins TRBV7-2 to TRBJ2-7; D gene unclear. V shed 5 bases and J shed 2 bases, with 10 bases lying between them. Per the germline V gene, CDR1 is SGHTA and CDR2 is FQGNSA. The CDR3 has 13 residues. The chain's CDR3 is CASSRPEAYEQYF. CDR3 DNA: TGTGCCAGCAGCCGGCCGGAAGCCTACGAGCAGTACTTC.

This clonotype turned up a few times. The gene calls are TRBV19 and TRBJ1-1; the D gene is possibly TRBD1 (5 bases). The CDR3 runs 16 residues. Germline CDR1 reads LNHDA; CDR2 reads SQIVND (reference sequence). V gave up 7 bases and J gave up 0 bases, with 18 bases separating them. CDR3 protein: CASTPWGRALNTEAFF. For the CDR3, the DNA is TGTGCCAGTACCCCATGGGGGAGGGCTCTGAACACTGAAGCTTTCTTT.

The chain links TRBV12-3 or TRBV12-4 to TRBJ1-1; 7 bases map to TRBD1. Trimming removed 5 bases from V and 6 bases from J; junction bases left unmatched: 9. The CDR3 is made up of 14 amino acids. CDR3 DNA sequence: TGTGCCAGCAGTGTATTCCTTAGGGGGCCTGAAGCTTTCTTT. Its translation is CASSVFLRGPEAFF.

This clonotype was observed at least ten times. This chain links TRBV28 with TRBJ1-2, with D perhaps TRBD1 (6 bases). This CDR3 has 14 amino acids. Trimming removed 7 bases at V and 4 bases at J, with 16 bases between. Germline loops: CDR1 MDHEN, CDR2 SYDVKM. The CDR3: CASIPDRQVYGYTF. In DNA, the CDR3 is TGTGCCAGCATTCCCGACAGGCAGGTCTATGGCTACACCTTC.

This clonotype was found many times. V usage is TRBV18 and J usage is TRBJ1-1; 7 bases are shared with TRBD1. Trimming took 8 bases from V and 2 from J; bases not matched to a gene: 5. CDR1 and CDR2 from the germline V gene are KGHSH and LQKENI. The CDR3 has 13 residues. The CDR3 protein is CASLGDSNTEAFF. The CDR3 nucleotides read TGTGCCAGCCTGGGGGACAGTAACACTGAAGCTTTCTTT.

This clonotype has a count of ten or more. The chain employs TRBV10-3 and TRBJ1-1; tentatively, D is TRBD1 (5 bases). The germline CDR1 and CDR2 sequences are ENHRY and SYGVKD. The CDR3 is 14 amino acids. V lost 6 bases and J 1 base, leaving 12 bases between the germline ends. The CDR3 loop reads CAISPRDPNTEAFF. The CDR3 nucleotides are TGTGCCATCAGCCCCCGGGACCCGAACACTGAAGCTTTCTTT.